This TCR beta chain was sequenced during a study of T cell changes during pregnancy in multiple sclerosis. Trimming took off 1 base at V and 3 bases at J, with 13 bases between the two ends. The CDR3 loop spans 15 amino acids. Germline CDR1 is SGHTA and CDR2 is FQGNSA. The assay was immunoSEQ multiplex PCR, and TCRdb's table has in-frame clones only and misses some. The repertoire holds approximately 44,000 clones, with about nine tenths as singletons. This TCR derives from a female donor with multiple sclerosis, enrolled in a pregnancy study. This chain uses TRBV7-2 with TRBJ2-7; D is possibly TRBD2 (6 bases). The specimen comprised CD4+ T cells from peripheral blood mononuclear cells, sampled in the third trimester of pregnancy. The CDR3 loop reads CASSLGGVANYEQYF. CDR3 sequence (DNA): TGTGCCAGCAGCTTAGGGGGGGTAGCGAACTACGAGCAGTACTTC.